One T cell receptor (beta chain) is described in this entry. TCRdb re-analysed the 5' RACE reads in MiXCR, keeping a single row per CDR3 protein. The table records just over 450,000 distinct CDR3 sequences, approximately 15% of them present only once. This sample was included in a study of identical twins. The CDR3 runs 16 residues. V shed 4 bases and J shed 6 bases, with 23 bases lying between them. Germline loops: CDR1 SGDLS, CDR2 YYNGEE. The sample was also linked to a second study, of yellow fever vaccine responses in identical twins.

The TCR was taken from a woman aged 18 to 35 in good health. This chain uses TRBV9 with TRBJ2-7; D is perhaps TRBD1 (5 bases). Sample: CD4+ T cells sorted from blood. The CDR3 DNA reads as TGTGCCAGCAGCCCTTCGACAGTCCGAGACGAACGCGAGCAGTACTTC. Protein sequence: CASSPSTVRDEREQYF.